These T cell receptor beta chains were read from a single sample in a study of T cell responses to AZD1222 COVID-19 vaccine. Method: immunoSEQ multiplex PCR; TCRdb's copy keeps in-frame clones and lacks some. Of about 200,000 clones listed, approximately 90% are singletons. This specimen consisted of peripheral blood, obtained 28 days after the second AZD1222 dose. The origin of the receptors is an adult who received the AZD1222 COVID-19 vaccine. Each CDR3 is given with its conserved first and last residue. A D gene is named only where the DNA matches it firmly. Only part of the rows carry a size: once, few, many, or a class if the clone is expanded.

CDR3nt: TGTGCCAGCCGGGGGTGGGGTGGGGAAGAGACCCAGTACTTC; CDR3aa: CASRGWGGEETQYF; d_gene: NA; abundance: NA; j_gene: TRBJ2-5; v_gene: TRBV6-5
CDR3nt: TGTGCCAGCAGCCGAGACAGGGGTAGGGCCTCTGGGGCCAACGTCCTGACTTTC; CDR3aa: CASSRDRGRASGANVLTF; d_gene: TRBD1; abundance: NA; j_gene: TRBJ2-6; v_gene: TRBV28
CDR3nt: TGCAGCGTTGCCGGGGGGGGACAGGGATCAAATCAGCCCCAGCATTTT; CDR3aa: CSVAGGGQGSNQPQHF; d_gene: TRBD1; abundance: NA; j_gene: TRBJ1-5; v_gene: TRBV29-1
CDR3nt: TGTGCCAGTAGTTCCATTGACAGGGTTTACGAGCAGTACTTC; CDR3aa: CASSSIDRVYEQYF; d_gene: TRBD1; abundance: once; j_gene: TRBJ2-7; v_gene: TRBV19
CDR3nt: TGTGCCAGCAGTTACTCTCAGTATTACGAGCAGTACTTC; CDR3aa: CASSYSQYYEQYF; d_gene: NA; abundance: NA; j_gene: TRBJ2-7; v_gene: TRBV6-2/TRBV6-3
CDR3nt: TGTGCCAGCAGTTTGGGCTCCGGGGGGTCCTACAATGAGCAGTTCTTC; CDR3aa: CASSLGSGGSYNEQFF; d_gene: TRBD2; abundance: NA; j_gene: TRBJ2-1; v_gene: TRBV28
CDR3nt: TGTGCCAGCTCACCACTGGCGGGCACAGATACGCAGTATTTT; CDR3aa: CASSPLAGTDTQYF; d_gene: NA; abundance: NA; j_gene: TRBJ2-3; v_gene: TRBV18
CDR3nt: TGTGCCACCAATCACAGGGGAGGCTACGAGCAGTACTTC; CDR3aa: CATNHRGGYEQYF; d_gene: NA; abundance: NA; j_gene: TRBJ2-7; v_gene: TRBV6-5
CDR3nt: TGCAGCGTTCCCGGAGCACGGAGCTCGAACACCGGGGAGCTGTTTTTT; CDR3aa: CSVPGARSSNTGELFF; d_gene: NA; abundance: once; j_gene: TRBJ2-2; v_gene: TRBV29-1
CDR3nt: TGTGCCAGCAGCTCGGAGTGGAGCAATCAGCCCCAGCATTTT; CDR3aa: CASSSEWSNQPQHF; d_gene: NA; abundance: NA; j_gene: TRBJ1-5; v_gene: TRBV5-8
CDR3nt: TGTGCCTGGATCCTGACTAGCGGGAAAACCGGGGAGCTGTTTTTT; CDR3aa: CAWILTSGKTGELFF; d_gene: TRBD2; abundance: once; j_gene: TRBJ2-2; v_gene: TRBV30
CDR3nt: TGTGCCAGCAGTTTGGTTTCAGGCCATCAGCCCCAGCATTTT; CDR3aa: CASSLVSGHQPQHF; d_gene: NA; abundance: NA; j_gene: TRBJ1-5; v_gene: TRBV28
CDR3nt: TGTGCCAGCTCACCTGCCGGGACGCCCTATAGCAATCAGCCCCAGCATTTT; CDR3aa: CASSPAGTPYSNQPQHF; d_gene: NA; abundance: NA; j_gene: TRBJ1-5; v_gene: TRBV18
CDR3nt: TGTGCCAGCAGTTTATACAGGGGCTCCTATGGCTACACCTTC; CDR3aa: CASSLYRGSYGYTF; d_gene: TRBD1; abundance: NA; j_gene: TRBJ1-2; v_gene: TRBV28
CDR3nt: TGTGCCAGCTCCAGCCTTTTAGGGGAAAGCAATCAGCCCCAGCATTTT; CDR3aa: CASSSLLGESNQPQHF; d_gene: NA; abundance: NA; j_gene: TRBJ1-5; v_gene: TRBV18
CDR3nt: TGCGCCAGCAGCCAAGACCCCGGGAACGGGAACACTGAAGCTTTCTTT; CDR3aa: CASSQDPGNGNTEAFF; d_gene: NA; abundance: NA; j_gene: TRBJ1-1; v_gene: TRBV4-3
CDR3nt: TGTGCCAGCAGCCAAGGGGGGGGAAGCAATCAGCCCCAGCATTTT; CDR3aa: CASSQGGGSNQPQHF; d_gene: NA; abundance: NA; j_gene: TRBJ1-5; v_gene: TRBV3-1/TRBV3-2
CDR3nt: TGCGCCAGCAGTGGCGTCCAACTAGCAGGGGCGGCAGATACGCAGTATTTT; CDR3aa: CASSGVQLAGAADTQYF; d_gene: NA; abundance: NA; j_gene: TRBJ2-3; v_gene: TRBV10-2
CDR3nt: TGTGCCAGAGGGGACAGGGCCTGTGAAAAACTGTTTTTT; CDR3aa: CARGDRACEKLFF; d_gene: TRBD1; abundance: NA; j_gene: TRBJ1-4; v_gene: TRBV27
CDR3nt: TGTGCCAGCAGCCAACGGACAGGGGATCAGCCCCAGCATTTT; CDR3aa: CASSQRTGDQPQHF; d_gene: TRBD1; abundance: NA; j_gene: TRBJ1-5; v_gene: TRBV3-1/TRBV3-2
CDR3nt: TGTGCCAGCAGATACAGGGGGACCTACGAGCAGTACTTC; CDR3aa: CASRYRGTYEQYF; d_gene: TRBD1; abundance: NA; j_gene: TRBJ2-7; v_gene: TRBV2
CDR3nt: TGTGCCAGCAGTTTCGCCGTGGGGCCCCAGCATTTT; CDR3aa: CASSFAVGPQHF; d_gene: NA; abundance: few; j_gene: TRBJ1-5; v_gene: TRBV12-3/TRBV12-4
CDR3nt: TGTGCCAGCAGCGTGACAGGAGTGAACACTGAAGCTTTCTTT; CDR3aa: CASSVTGVNTEAFF; d_gene: NA; abundance: NA; j_gene: TRBJ1-1; v_gene: TRBV7-3
CDR3nt: TGTGCCAGCAGAGGAGGGACAGCAGCTAACTATGGCTACACCTTC; CDR3aa: CASRGGTAANYGYTF; d_gene: TRBD1; abundance: NA; j_gene: TRBJ1-2; v_gene: TRBV7-9
CDR3nt: TGTGCCATCAGTGGAACTAGCAGCACCGGCACAGATACGCAGTATTTT; CDR3aa: CAISGTSSTGTDTQYF; d_gene: NA; abundance: few; j_gene: TRBJ2-3; v_gene: TRBV10-3
CDR3nt: TGTGCCACCAGCAGTTCCCCCTGGGAGACAGGAGCCAATCAGCCCCAGCATTTT; CDR3aa: CATSSSPWETGANQPQHF; d_gene: NA; abundance: NA; j_gene: TRBJ1-5; v_gene: TRBV15
CDR3nt: TGTGCCACCAGTGACATCATGAACACTGAAGCTTTCTTT; CDR3aa: CATSDIMNTEAFF; d_gene: NA; abundance: NA; j_gene: TRBJ1-1; v_gene: TRBV15
CDR3nt: TGCGCCAGCAACCCGGATCCCTCTGGAAACACCATATATTTT; CDR3aa: CASNPDPSGNTIYF; d_gene: NA; abundance: NA; j_gene: TRBJ1-3; v_gene: TRBV4-1
CDR3nt: TGCGCCAGCAGCTCACAGGGGGGGAATTCACCCCTCCACTTT; CDR3aa: CASSSQGGNSPLHF; d_gene: TRBD1; abundance: few; j_gene: TRBJ1-6; v_gene: TRBV5-1
CDR3nt: TGTGCCATCGGTGGGGCCCCCGGGAATCTTGGGGAGCAGTACTTC; CDR3aa: CAIGGAPGNLGEQYF; d_gene: NA; abundance: NA; j_gene: TRBJ2-7; v_gene: TRBV10-3
CDR3nt: TGTGCCAGCAGCCAAGATAAAGGTGACTTCTCCTACGAGCAGTACTTC; CDR3aa: CASSQDKGDFSYEQYF; d_gene: NA; abundance: NA; j_gene: TRBJ2-7; v_gene: TRBV3-1/TRBV3-2
CDR3nt: TGTGCCAGCAGCGGATCGGGACAGGGTGAATATCCCCAGCATTTT; CDR3aa: CASSGSGQGEYPQHF; d_gene: TRBD1; abundance: NA; j_gene: TRBJ1-5; v_gene: TRBV5-4